Below are 27 T cell receptor beta chains sequenced from a single sample in a study of blood T cell repertoires in COVID-19. Using immunoSEQ multiplex PCR, the repertoire was profiled, and TCRdb retains in-frame clones only, with some absent. The sample yields fewer than 100,000 clones, 85% to 90% seen once. The sequenced sample was peripheral blood. The origin of the receptors is a man aged 55 to 69 with acute or convalescent COVID-19.

V and J are TRBV29-1 and TRBJ2-7, with TRBD1 matching 11 bases. CDR3 size: 12 residues. Germline loops: CDR1 SQVTM, CDR2 ANQGSEA. The trim removed 7 bases at V and 7 bases at J, leaving 6 bases unmatched. The CDR3 DNA is TGCAGCGGAGGACAGGGGGCGAATGAGCAGTACTTC. Translating gives CSGGQGANEQYF.

This chain uses TRBV25-1 with TRBJ2-3, with 12 bases matching TRBD2. This CDR3 contains 15 residues. Unmatched junction bases numbered 7, after V lost 6 bases and J lost 6 bases. Looked up from germline, CDR1 is MGHDK and CDR2 is SYGVNS. CDR3 nucleotide sequence: TGTGCCAGCAGGGGACTAGCGGGCCTAGGGGATACGCAGTATTTT. This codes for CASRGLAGLGDTQYF.

The J gene is TRBJ1-2, the V gene TRBV19; D is unclear. CDR1 is LNHDA, CDR2 SQIVND, per germline (reference sequence). The CDR3 runs 13 residues. V dropped 4 bases and J dropped 0 bases, with 6 bases sitting between them. CDR3 sequence (DNA): TGTGCCAGTAGTAGGGCCCCTAACTATGGCTACACCTTC. Its protein product is CASSRAPNYGYTF.

The genes are TRBV9 and TRBJ2-1, with D perhaps TRBD2 (7 bases). V lost 6 bases and J lost 6, with 25 bases in between. CDR3 size: 17 residues. Per germline, CDR1 SGDLS and CDR2 YYNGEE. CDR3 in amino acids: CASTVTRRGHRRNEQFF. The CDR3 DNA is TGTGCCAGCACCGTCACAAGGCGGGGGCACAGACGCAATGAGCAGTTCTTC.

This chain uses TRBV21-1 with TRBJ1-1; no DNA check was done on the table's D call, TRBD1. TRBV21-1 is shown as a pseudogene. This CDR3 is built from 14 residues. CDR3 protein: CASSARTGGPEAFF. In DNA form, the CDR3 reads TGTGCCAGCAGCGCCCGGACAGGGGGGCCTGAAGCTTTCTTT.

The V gene is TRBV15, the J gene TRBJ1-5, with TRBD1 matching over 8 bases. Germline V gives CDR1 LNHNV, CDR2 YYDKDF (reference sequence). Germline trimming cut 4 bases from V and 8 bases from J; bases unmatched to any gene: 7. The CDR3 is made up of 14 amino acids. CDR3 sequence (DNA): TGTGCCACCAGCACCCAGGGGGCGATAAAGCCCCAGCATTTT. Its translation: CATSTQGAIKPQHF.

This clone has a single count. The gene calls are TRBV2 and TRBJ2-2, with 7 positions matching TRBD1. The CDR3 is 15 residues long. Trimming removed 5 bases from V and 1 base from J; junction bases left unmatched: 4. Germline CDR1 reads SNHLY; CDR2 reads FYNNEI. The chain's CDR3 is CASSLRTGNTGELFF. The CDR3 nucleotides are TGTGCCAGCAGTCTACGGACAGGGAACACCGGGGAGCTGTTTTTT.

This chain connects TRBV3-1 (or the pseudogene TRBV3-2) to TRBJ2-7; tentatively, D is TRBD2 (6 bases). This CDR3 region has 14 residues. From germline, CDR1 is LGHDT and CDR2 YNNKEL (reference sequence). V dropped 2 bases and J dropped 5 bases, with 13 bases sitting between them. Here the CDR3 DNA reads TGTGCCAGCAGCCAACCCCCGGGGGAGAACGAGCAGTACTTC. Amino acids: CASSQPPGENEQYF.

V and J are TRBV6-5 and TRBJ2-7, with 9 positions matching TRBD1. CDR3 length equals 14 residues. The trim removed 6 bases at V and 2 bases at J, leaving 5 bases unmatched. Germline V gene sequence: CDR1 MNHEY, CDR2 SVGAGI. CDR3 bases: TGTGCCAGCAGGGGGACAGGGCCCCCCTACGAGCAGTACTTC. Protein sequence: CASRGTGPPYEQYF.

V gene TRBV4-3 combines with J gene TRBJ1-1, with 7 bases matching TRBD1. The CDR3 is 15 amino acids. V lost 0 bases, J lost 5 bases, and 6 bases stayed unmatched. Germline loops: CDR1 LGHNA, CDR2 YSLEER. The chain's CDR3 is CASSQDQRGRTEAFF. The CDR3 DNA follows: TGCGCCAGCAGCCAAGATCAGAGGGGGCGGACTGAAGCTTTCTTT.

This rearrangement joins TRBV5-1 to TRBJ1-2; TRBD1 matches at 7 bases. The CDR3 contains 12 residues. Germline CDR1 and CDR2: SGHRS and YFSETQ. V was clipped by 6 bases and J by 8 bases; unmatched bases: 7. CDR3 coding DNA: TGCGCCAGCAATAGACAGGGTGGAGGCTACACCTTC. It is translated as CASNRQGGGYTF. The variable domain in full, with the rest retrieved from reference TRBV5-1 and TRBJ1-2, is KAGVTQTPRYLIKTRGQQVTLSCSPISGHRSVSWYQQTPGQGLQFLFEYFSETQRNKGNFPGRFSGRQFSNSRSEMNVSTLELGDSALYLCASNRQGGGYTFGSGTRLTVV.

The rearrangement links TRBV12-5 to TRBJ2-6, with a weak D call TRBD1 (6 bases). The CDR3 is made up of 17 amino acids. The germline V and J ends were trimmed by 2 bases and 0 bases, with 11 bases remaining between them. The germline V gene has CDR1 LGHNT and CDR2 FRNRAP. As DNA, the CDR3 is TGTGCTAGTGGTTTGTATGTGGGACACTCTGGGGCCAACGTCCTGACTTTC. Protein product: CASGLYVGHSGANVLTF. Using reference TRBV12-5 and TRBJ2-6 for the parts outside the CDR3, the full variable domain is DARVTQTPRHKVTEMGQEVTMRCQPILGHNTVFWYRQTMMQGLELLAYFRNRAPLDDSGMPKDRFSAEMPDATLATLKIQPSEPRDSAVYFCASGLYVGHSGANVLTFGAGSRLTVL.

The chain employs TRBV30 and TRBJ1-1, with D unclear. V lost 1 base and J lost 1, with 10 bases in between. The CDR3 spans 14 residues. CDR1 is GTSNPN, CDR2 SVGIG, per germline (reference sequence). CDR3 residues: CAWSGQNWNTEAFF. For the CDR3, the DNA is TGTGCCTGGAGTGGTCAGAATTGGAACACTGAAGCTTTCTTT. Full variable domain (rest looked up from reference TRBV30 and TRBJ1-1): SQTIHQWPATLVQPVGSPLSLECTVEGTSNPNLYWYRQAAGRGLQLLFYSVGIGQISSEVPQNLSASRPQDRQFILSSKKLLLSDSGFYLCAWSGQNWNTEAFFGQGTRLTVV.

The gene calls are TRBV29-1 and TRBJ1-2, with D perhaps matching TRBD1 (6 bases). The CDR3 contains 11 residues. CDR1 SQVTM and CDR2 ANQGSEA come from the germline V gene. With 5 bases removed from V and 5 bases from J, the gap between germline ends came to 9 bases. The CDR3 DNA reads TGCAGCGTTTCGACAGGATATGGCTACACCTTC. This codes for CSVSTGYGYTF.

The chain couples TRBV7-2 to TRBJ2-2, with TRBD2 matching 9 bases. The ends lost 2 bases at V and 2 bases at J; junction bases unmatched: 9. This CDR3 is 18 amino acids long. CDR1 is SGHTA, CDR2 FQGNSA, per germline. The CDR3 DNA is TGTGCCAGCAGCTTACGGGGTAGCGGGGGCCTCAACACCGGGGAGCTGTTTTTT. It specifies CASSLRGSGGLNTGELFF.

Comment on this clone: The same CDR3 also results from other DNA sequences found in this sample. This chain uses TRBV12-3 or TRBV12-4 with TRBJ1-2; D is unclear. V lost 3 bases, J lost 5 bases, and 4 bases lay in between. The CDR3 extends over 11 amino acids. The CDR3: CASSFGYGYTF. CDR3 in DNA: TGTGCCAGCAGTTTCGGGTATGGCTACACCTTC.

The rearrangement links TRBV7-6 to TRBJ1-1; 10 positions agree with TRBD1. The CDR3 consists of 15 residues. CDR1 is SGHVS, CDR2 FNYEAQ, per germline. V shed 3 bases and J 3 bases; nucleotides not matched to a gene: 4. DNA for the CDR3: TGTGCCAGCAGCTTCCGCGGGACAGGGGACACTGAAGCTTTCTTT. The encoded protein is CASSFRGTGDTEAFF.

V usage is TRBV6-4 and J usage is TRBJ2-2; 9 bases match TRBD1. In germline, CDR1 is MRHNA, CDR2 SNTAGT. This CDR3 is built from 17 residues. V lost 0 bases, J lost 1 base, and 3 bases stayed unmatched. As DNA, the CDR3 is TGTGCCAGCAGTGACTCGAGACAGGGGGTGAACACCGGGGAGCTGTTTTTT. It yields the protein CASSDSRQGVNTGELFF.

The chain recombines TRBV3-1 (or the pseudogene TRBV3-2) with TRBJ1-2; D is possibly TRBD1 (5 bases). Germline values: CDR1 LGHDT, CDR2 YNNKEL (reference sequence). Trimming took 0 bases from V and 2 from J, leaving 10 bases between them. CDR3 length equals 15 residues. CDR3 residues: CASSQDLYRNYGYTF. The DNA for the CDR3 is TGTGCCAGCAGCCAAGATCTTTACAGGAACTATGGCTACACCTTC.

J is TRBJ2-5 and V is TRBV18, with TRBD1 as a possible D gene (6 bases). Germline V gene data show CDR1 as KGHSH and CDR2 as LQKENI. V gave up 4 bases and J gave up 2 bases, with 14 bases separating them. The CDR3 contains 15 residues. Here the CDR3 reads CASSLRTVVQETQYF. CDR3 DNA sequence: TGTGCCAGCTCACTTCGGACAGTTGTTCAAGAGACCCAGTACTTC.

The chain has TRBV29-1 and TRBJ2-4, with 7 bases identical to TRBD1. CDR3 length: 13 amino acids. Germline trimming cut 7 bases from V and 7 bases from J; bases unmatched to any gene: 10. CDR1 and CDR2 (germline): SQVTM, ANQGSEA. The CDR3 DNA reads as TGCAGCGCCACGACAGGGTCTGGGAACATTCAGTACTTC. Its translation: CSATTGSGNIQYF.

V usage is TRBV7-6 and J usage is TRBJ2-1; perhaps TRBD2 as D (6 bases). The CDR3 is 15 amino acids. Germline loops: CDR1 SGHVS, CDR2 FNYEAQ. The germline V and J ends were trimmed by 2 bases and 3 bases, with 11 bases remaining between them. CDR3 sequence (DNA): TGTGCCAGCAGCTTATTCCTAGCGAGCTACAATGAGCAGTTCTTC. Translation gives CASSLFLASYNEQFF.

This CDR3 reads CSARQGETQYF. In DNA form, the CDR3 reads TGCAGTGCGAGGCAGGGGGAGACCCAGTACTTC. V gene TRBV20-1 combines with J gene TRBJ2-5; maybe TRBD1 (6 bases). There are 11 residues in the CDR3. V was pared by 6 bases and J by 5 bases, with 10 bases between. The V gene's germline CDR1 is DFQATT and CDR2 SNEGSKA (reference sequence).

V is TRBV5-1 and J is TRBJ2-2, with 9 nucleotides matching TRBD2. Losses at the gene ends were 0 bases for V and 4 bases for J; bases not matched to a gene: 1. This CDR3 has 15 residues. Germline assignment: CDR1 SGHRS and CDR2 YFSETQ. Here the CDR3 reads CASSLVSGGTGELFF. Here the CDR3 DNA reads TGCGCCAGCAGCTTGGTTAGCGGGGGCACCGGGGAGCTGTTTTTT.

The gene calls are TRBV19 and TRBJ2-5, with TRBD2 identical over 8 bases. With V trimmed by 9 bases and J by 5 bases, 8 bases remained unmatched. Per germline, CDR1 LNHDA and CDR2 SQIVND (reference sequence). CDR3 length: 13 amino acids. The CDR3 DNA reads TGTGCCAGCGGCGGGGGGTTGGCGGAGACCCAGTACTTC. It specifies CASGGGLAETQYF.

This CDR3 is CASSFPGHSSYEQYF. CDR3 sequence (DNA): TGTGCCAGCAGCTTCCCGGGACACAGCTCCTACGAGCAGTACTTC. J is TRBJ2-7 and V is TRBV3-1 (or the pseudogene TRBV3-2), with a tentative D call TRBD1 (6 bases). Germline V gene data show CDR1 as LGHDT and CDR2 as YNNKEL (reference sequence). This CDR3 has 15 amino acids. V was pared by 5 bases and J by 0 bases, with 14 bases between.

The chain couples TRBV5-6 to TRBJ2-1, with 8 bases identical to TRBD1. V was clipped by 5 bases and J by 7 bases; unmatched bases: 11. The CDR3 extends over 15 amino acids. CDR1 and CDR2 (germline): SGHDT, YYEEEE. CDR3 protein: CASSIGTGKRNEQFF. Written as DNA, the CDR3 is TGTGCCAGCAGTATTGGGACAGGTAAGCGGAATGAGCAGTTCTTC.